The 24 T cell receptor beta chains reported below all come from one sample, sequenced in a study of long-term antiretroviral therapy in people with HIV. Assay version v3.0 of immunoSEQ was used, and it was run at survey level. Sequenced by immunoSEQ multiplex PCR; TCRdb stores in-frame clones only, minus some. The sample yields 32,000 or so clones, approximately 90% seen once. This specimen consisted of unsorted PBMCs, obtained 3.2 years before starting antiretroviral therapy. The receptors originated from a man aged 50 to 59 with HIV.

The chain links TRBV7-9 to TRBJ2-3; D is undetermined. The CDR3 spans 15 residues. CDR1 SEHNR and CDR2 FQNEAQ come from the germline V gene (reference sequence). Trimming took off 5 bases at V and 2 bases at J, with 14 bases between the two ends. CDR3 protein: CASSPRAGYTDTQYF. Here the CDR3 DNA reads TGTGCCAGCAGCCCTAGGGCAGGATACACAGATACGCAGTATTTT.

The chain joins TRBV18 to TRBJ2-3; maybe TRBD2 (5 bases). The germline V gene has CDR1 KGHSH and CDR2 LQKENI. The CDR3 is 14 amino acids. Trimming removed 1 base at V and 3 bases at J, with 8 bases between. The CDR3 region has the DNA TGTGCCAGCTCACCACTGGACTCAACAGATACGCAGTATTTT. Its translation is CASSPLDSTDTQYF.

CDR3 bases: TGCGCCAGCAGCCCGGGACAGGGGGTCACTGAAGCTTTCTTT. Protein sequence: CASSPGQGVTEAFF. The chain couples TRBV5-1 to TRBJ1-1, with 11 positions matching TRBD1. V trimming: 4 bases; J trimming: 4 bases; junction bases outside the gene matches: 3. The CDR3 runs to 14 residues. Germline V gene data show CDR1 as SGHRS and CDR2 as YFSETQ.

This clone was recorded once. This chain connects TRBV6-4 to TRBJ2-1; D remains unclear. The germline gives CDR1 MRHNA, CDR2 SNTAGT. The length of the CDR3 is 14 residues. V lost 5 bases, J lost 5 bases, and 13 bases lay in between. CDR3 sequence: CASSLERTDNEQFF. In DNA, the CDR3 is TGTGCCAGCAGTTTAGAACGGACGGACAATGAGCAGTTCTTC.

This clone showed up just once. The rearrangement links TRBV4-3 to TRBJ2-1; the D gene could be TRBD1 or TRBD2 (5 bases each). This CDR3 region has 15 residues. The germline gives CDR1 LGHNA, CDR2 YSLEER. The V end lost 8 bases, the J end lost 4 bases, and 18 bases lay between the germline ends. The CDR3 loop is CASGPGPGPYNEQFF. CDR3 DNA sequence: TGCGCCAGCGGACCGGGACCCGGACCTTACAATGAGCAGTTCTTC.

This chain links TRBV2 with TRBJ1-6; D ambiguous. Germline CDR1 is SNHLY and CDR2 is FYNNEI. This CDR3 comprises 13 residues. Trimming removed 2 bases at V and 7 bases at J, with 6 bases between. The CDR3 DNA sequence: TGTGCCAGCAGTGAAATTGGGAATTCACCCCTCCACTTT. This encodes CASSEIGNSPLHF.

In regard to this clone: This CDR3 is also generated by other DNA sequences in the sample. CDR3 bases: TGTGCCAGCAGTTTAATCGGGTATAGCAATCAGCCCCAGCATTTT. Amino acid sequence: CASSLIGYSNQPQHF. The genes are TRBV27 and TRBJ1-5, with unresolved D. The V and J ends lost 2 bases and 0 bases respectively, with 8 bases between them. This CDR3 is 15 amino acids long. Germline assignment: CDR1 MNHEY and CDR2 SMNVEV (reference sequence).

The J gene is TRBJ1-1, the V gene TRBV2; TRBD1 is a possible D gene (5 bases). Germline V lookup: CDR1 SNHLY, CDR2 FYNNEI. The CDR3 spans 13 residues. Trimming shortened V by 7 bases and J by 0 bases, and 9 bases separated the two germline ends. In nucleotides, the CDR3 is TGTGCCAGCAACGGGGACCTGAACACTGAAGCTTTCTTT. The encoded protein is CASNGDLNTEAFF.

The chain is built from TRBV6-5 and TRBJ1-1; 7 nucleotides line up with TRBD1. This CDR3 contains 15 residues. The junction had 8 bases not matched to a gene; V was cut back by 7 bases and J by 0 bases. Germline CDR1 is MNHEY and CDR2 is SVGAGI. The CDR3 reads CASKGGTEMNTEAFF. In nucleotides, the CDR3 is TGTGCCAGCAAGGGGGGGACAGAGATGAACACTGAAGCTTTCTTT.

This chain uses TRBV27 with TRBJ1-1; 7 nucleotides line up with TRBD1. Germline-derived CDR1 and CDR2 are MNHEY and SMNVEV (reference sequence). The CDR3 runs 16 residues. V lost 8 bases to trimming and J lost 5 bases; unmatched junction nucleotides: 17. The CDR3 DNA is TGTGCCAGCCGACCAATCGCTAGGGGGCACTCGACTGAAGCTTTCTTT. It is translated as CASRPIARGHSTEAFF.

This clone was detected once. J is TRBJ1-3 and V is TRBV11-2; D call uncertain. Germline V CDR1 and CDR2: SGHAT, FQNNGV. The CDR3 loop spans 15 amino acids. Trimming left V 5 bases short and J 0 bases short, with 11 bases between. The CDR3 reads CASSPHIVSGNTIYF. The CDR3 coding sequence is TGTGCCAGCAGCCCCCATATAGTCTCTGGAAACACCATATATTTT.

The genes are TRBV7-9 and TRBJ2-7, with TRBD2 as a possible D gene (6 bases). The germline gives CDR1 SEHNR, CDR2 FQNEAQ (reference sequence). V lost 5 bases and J lost 3, with 11 bases in between. This CDR3 contains 13 residues. DNA for the CDR3: TGTGCCAGCAGCCCCGGGACTTACTACGAGCAGTACTTC. Residues: CASSPGTYYEQYF.

The rearrangement joins TRBV27 to TRBJ2-7; a possible D gene is TRBD1 (5 bases). Germline-derived CDR1 and CDR2 are MNHEY and SMNVEV (reference sequence). The CDR3 loop spans 15 amino acids. V dropped 6 bases and J dropped 0 bases, with 15 bases sitting between them. The CDR3 spells CASRPRQWTSYEQYF. The CDR3 DNA reads as TGTGCCAGCAGGCCCCGACAGTGGACCTCCTACGAGCAGTACTTC.

The rearrangement links TRBV18 to TRBJ2-5; 7 positions agree with TRBD2. The junction had 8 bases not matched to a gene; V was cut back by 4 bases and J by 3 bases. This CDR3 is built from 15 residues. Looked up from germline, CDR1 is KGHSH and CDR2 is LQKENI. The CDR3 is CASSLGVLAEETQYF. CDR3 in DNA: TGTGCCAGCTCACTCGGGGTGCTAGCGGAAGAGACCCAGTACTTC.

V usage is TRBV10-3 and J usage is TRBJ2-3; no definite D call. CDR3 length: 12 amino acids. The germline V and J ends were trimmed by 5 bases and 5 bases, with 8 bases remaining between them. In germline, CDR1 is ENHRY, CDR2 SYGVKD. The chain's CDR3 is CAISQNGDTQYF. CDR3 coding DNA: TGTGCCATCAGTCAGAACGGAGATACGCAGTATTTT.

The chain couples TRBV7-2 to TRBJ1-1, with D tentatively TRBD1 (6 bases). Looked up from germline, CDR1 is SGHTA and CDR2 is FQGNSA. The CDR3 loop spans 18 amino acids. Trimming shortened V by 4 bases and J by 0 bases, and 21 bases separated the two germline ends. The CDR3 nucleotides read TGTGCCAGCAGCTCACCTCGGGACAACCCTTCAATGAACACTGAAGCTTTCTTT. Amino acid sequence: CASSSPRDNPSMNTEAFF.

This clone was counted a single time. V is TRBV5-5 and J is TRBJ2-7; TRBD2 is a possible D gene (6 bases). The CDR3 runs 14 residues. CDR1 is SGHKS and CDR2 is YYEKEE in the germline V gene (reference sequence). V shed 4 bases and J shed 4 bases, with 15 bases lying between them. CDR3 nucleotide sequence: TGTGCCAGCAGCCGGACTACGTCACATTACGAGCAGTACTTC. It translates to CASSRTTSHYEQYF.

This rearrangement joins TRBV28 to TRBJ1-2; 8 bases align to TRBD1. V dropped 8 bases and J dropped 8; count of bases not matched to a gene: 13. Germline V gives CDR1 MDHEN, CDR2 SYDVKM. The CDR3 contains 14 residues. CDR3 sequence: CASYSQGARAGYTF. The CDR3 DNA is TGTGCCAGCTATTCCCAGGGGGCGCGGGCAGGCTACACCTTC.

The rearrangement joins TRBV6-1 to TRBJ2-1, with 9 nucleotides matching TRBD2. In germline, CDR1 is MNHNS, CDR2 SASEGT. Trimming at V came to 2 bases and at J to 3 bases, leaving 2 bases not matched to a gene. The CDR3 has 15 residues. The CDR3 bases are TGTGCCAGCAGTGAATTTAGCGGGGGCTACAATGAGCAGTTCTTC. As protein: CASSEFSGGYNEQFF.

This chain uses TRBV5-6 with TRBJ1-1; possibly TRBD1 for D (6 bases). Trimming took off 1 base at V and 3 bases at J, with 13 bases between the two ends. Germline V gives CDR1 SGHDT, CDR2 YYEEEE. The CDR3 is 15 amino acids. This CDR3 is CASSLSRQEYTEAFF. The DNA for the CDR3 is TGTGCCAGCAGCTTGTCGAGACAGGAGTACACTGAAGCTTTCTTT.

The DNA of the CDR3 is TGTGCCAGCTCACCACGGGGGTACCCAGATACGCAGTATTTT. This gives the protein CASSPRGYPDTQYF. The genes are TRBV18 and TRBJ2-3; D tentatively reads TRBD1 or TRBD2 (5 bases each). V was cut by 1 base and J by 4 bases, with 9 bases left in between. This CDR3 region has 14 residues. Looked up from germline, CDR1 is KGHSH and CDR2 is LQKENI.

The chain employs TRBV30 and TRBJ1-6, with no clear D. Germline V CDR1 and CDR2: GTSNPN, SVGIG (reference sequence). V was pared by 3 bases and J by 0 bases, with 9 bases between. The CDR3 length is 15 residues. The CDR3 loop reads CAWRGINSYNSPLHF. Here the CDR3 DNA reads TGTGCCTGGAGAGGCATAAACTCCTATAATTCACCCCTCCACTTT.

The chain uses TRBV5-5 and TRBJ1-5; D is unresolved. The germline V gene has CDR1 SGHKS and CDR2 YYEKEE (reference sequence). The length of the CDR3 is 15 residues. V lost 2 bases to trimming and J lost 1 base, with 10 bases between them. The CDR3 region is CASSFQPESNQPQHF. The CDR3 nucleotides are TGTGCCAGCAGCTTTCAACCTGAAAGCAATCAGCCCCAGCATTTT.

The J gene is TRBJ2-3, the V gene TRBV7-3; D call uncertain. Trimming left V 2 bases short and J 2 bases short, with 5 bases between. Germline V gives CDR1 SGHTA, CDR2 FQGTGA. The CDR3 extends over 13 amino acids. The CDR3 is CASSLAVTDTQYF. The CDR3 DNA follows: TGTGCCAGCAGCTTAGCGGTCACAGATACGCAGTATTTT. Full variable domain (outside the CDR3, taken from reference TRBV7-3 and TRBJ2-3): GAGVSQTPSNKVTEKGKYVELRCDPISGHTALYWYRQSLGQGPEFLIYFQGTGAADDSGLPNDRFFAVRPEGSVSTLKIQRTERGDSAVYLCASSLAVTDTQYFGPGTRLTVL.